These 20 T cell receptor beta chains originate from one sample sequenced in a study of beta chain features in type 1 diabetes. Sequenced material consisted of expressed TCRB transcripts (all of the isolated RNA was reverse transcribed). This table comes from immunoSEQ multiplex PCR, and its TCRdb copy is limited to in-frame clones, with some not included. The sample comprises about 140,000 clones, roughly 7.2% of which are singletons, and 1.3% to 1.5% rests with the top ten. Material: central memory CD4+ T cells from blood. These receptor sequences come from a woman in her twenties or thirties in good health.

Many counts were recorded for this clone. This rearrangement joins TRBV18 to TRBJ2-7; TRBD1 agrees at 9 bases. Unmatched junction bases numbered 8, after V lost 2 bases and J lost 3 bases. The CDR3 sequence is 16 residues long. CDR1 is KGHSH, CDR2 LQKENI, per germline. The CDR3 nucleotides read TGTGCCAGCTCACCAGTTCCGGGACAGGGAGGCTACGAGCAGTACTTC. Protein: CASSPVPGQGGYEQYF.

This clone was seen ten or more times. J is TRBJ2-3 and V is TRBV7-2, with TRBD2 matching 7 bases. CDR1 and CDR2 (germline): SGHTA, FQGNSA. Losses at the gene ends were 5 bases for V and 4 bases for J; bases not matched to a gene: 12. The CDR3 consists of 16 residues. CDR3 in DNA: TGTGCCAGCAGCGCAGGGCCGGGGCTAGCGGCAGATACGCAGTATTTT. Protein sequence: CASSAGPGLAADTQYF.

V is TRBV5-1 and J is TRBJ2-3; 7 nucleotides agree with TRBD1. Germline V CDR1 and CDR2: SGHRS, YFSETQ. This CDR3 spans 15 amino acids. V gave up 1 base and J gave up 4 bases; unmatched junction bases: 6. CDR3 nucleotide sequence: TGCGCCAGCAGCTTGCAGGGGGATGTAGCAGATACGCAGTATTTT. The encoded protein is CASSLQGDVADTQYF.

The CDR3 here is CASSQDFGNYGYTF. The CDR3 DNA reads as TGCGCCAGCAGCCAAGATTTCGGTAACTATGGCTACACCTTC. The chain carries TRBV4-3 and TRBJ1-2; D ambiguous. This CDR3 comprises 14 residues. Between the trimmed V and J ends, which lost 0 bases and 1 base, there was a span of 6 bases. Germline values: CDR1 LGHNA, CDR2 YSLEER.

V is TRBV18 and J is TRBJ2-1; 9 positions match TRBD1. The CDR3 spans 15 residues. CDR1 is KGHSH and CDR2 is LQKENI in the germline V gene. The V segment lost 6 bases and the J segment 9 bases; nucleotides outside the gene matches: 12. DNA for the CDR3: TGTGCCAGCTCCCCTAAACCGGGACAGGGTACTGAGCAGTTCTTC. It translates to CASSPKPGQGTEQFF.

The chain employs TRBV5-1 and TRBJ2-3, with D maybe TRBD2 (7 bases). Germline V gene data show CDR1 as SGHRS and CDR2 as YFSETQ. The V end was cut by 6 bases, the J end by 2 bases, with 16 bases between. The CDR3 has 15 residues. The CDR3 loop reads CASTPLGGPTDTQYF. CDR3 coding DNA: TGCGCCAGCACCCCCCTGGGGGGGCCCACAGATACGCAGTATTTT. The variable domain in full, with the rest retrieved from reference TRBV5-1 and TRBJ2-3, is KAGVTQTPRYLIKTRGQQVTLSCSPISGHRSVSWYQQTPGQGLQFLFEYFSETQRNKGNFPGRFSGRQFSNSRSEMNVSTLELGDSALYLCASTPLGGPTDTQYFGPGTRLTVL.

This clone has only a few counts. The chain uses TRBV6-1 and TRBJ2-6; tentatively, D is TRBD2 (6 bases). The germline CDR1 and CDR2 sequences are MNHNS and SASEGT. The V gene lost 8 bases and the J gene lost 0 bases, with 11 bases spanning the gap. This CDR3 is built from 15 residues. In nucleotides, the CDR3 is TGTGCCAGCTTTAACGGGGGCTCTGGGGCCAACGTCCTGACTTTC. Translating it yields CASFNGGSGANVLTF.

This clone was counted only a few times. The V gene is TRBV5-1, the J gene TRBJ2-7; TRBD2 agrees at 9 bases. Unmatched junction bases numbered 4, after V lost 0 bases and J lost 0 bases. Germline V gene sequence: CDR1 SGHRS, CDR2 YFSETQ. This CDR3 has 16 amino acids. The CDR3 sequence is CASSLEFSGSSYEQYF. For the CDR3, the DNA is TGCGCCAGCAGCTTGGAATTTAGCGGGAGCTCCTACGAGCAGTACTTC.

This clone was seen at least ten times. The chain combines TRBV7-9 with TRBJ2-1, with TRBD2 identical over 7 bases. The CDR3 contains 14 residues. With V trimmed by 6 bases and J by 9 bases, 11 bases remained unmatched. CDR1 is SEHNR, CDR2 FQNEAQ, per germline (reference sequence). The CDR3 region is CASRGSGKGSEQFF. The CDR3 DNA reads as TGTGCCAGCAGGGGAAGCGGGAAGGGGAGTGAGCAGTTCTTC.

This sequence joins TRBV5-1 and TRBJ1-1; D not certain. The CDR3 contains 13 residues. With 4 bases removed from V and 3 bases from J, the gap between germline ends came to 10 bases. Germline values: CDR1 SGHRS, CDR2 YFSETQ. CDR3 amino acids: CASSQTRDTEAFF. Written as DNA, the CDR3 is TGCGCCAGCAGCCAAACTCGTGACACTGAAGCTTTCTTT. Complete variable domain (other parts from reference TRBV5-1 and TRBJ1-1): KAGVTQTPRYLIKTRGQQVTLSCSPISGHRSVSWYQQTPGQGLQFLFEYFSETQRNKGNFPGRFSGRQFSNSRSEMNVSTLELGDSALYLCASSQTRDTEAFFGQGTRLTVV.

This clone was counted only a few times. The CDR3 DNA is TGTGCCACTCTAGCGGGTTCGAACACCGGGGAGCTGTTTTTT. It is translated as CATLAGSNTGELFF. The V and J genes are TRBV10-3 and TRBJ2-2, with 8 nucleotides matching TRBD2. The CDR3 runs 14 residues. V lost 10 bases and J lost 0; bases outside the gene matches: 4. Germline V gene lookup returns CDR1 ENHRY and CDR2 SYGVKD.

This clone was detected only a few times. J is TRBJ1-2 and V is TRBV7-9, with no clear D. Germline CDR1 reads SEHNR; CDR2 reads FQNEAQ (reference sequence). The length of the CDR3 is 11 residues. The V gene lost 4 bases and the J gene lost 6 bases, with 6 bases spanning the gap. This CDR3 is CASSSTHGYTF. The CDR3, as DNA: TGTGCCAGCAGCTCAACTCATGGCTACACCTTC.

This clone was observed a few times. The chain uses TRBV5-1 and TRBJ2-7; a possible D gene is TRBD1 (6 bases). The CDR3 has 14 amino acids. V was shortened by 3 bases and J by 7 bases, with 17 bases between the two germline ends. Looked up from germline, CDR1 is SGHRS and CDR2 is YFSETQ. In nucleotides, the CDR3 is TGCGCCAGCAGCTCGACAGGAGGAGGTCAAGAGCAGTACTTC. Its protein is CASSSTGGGQEQYF.

The chain employs TRBV5-1 and TRBJ1-3; D may be TRBD1 (5 bases). Germline V gene sequence: CDR1 SGHRS, CDR2 YFSETQ. The CDR3 consists of 16 residues. V was cut by 2 bases and J by 0 bases, with 12 bases left in between. CDR3 in DNA: TGCGCCAGCAGCTTTGGAGCGGGGCCCTCTGGAAACACCATATATTTT. This translates into CASSFGAGPSGNTIYF.

This clone was detected a few times. The genes are TRBV5-1 and TRBJ1-5; D not certain. The V end lost 0 bases, the J end lost 6 bases, and 13 bases lay between the germline ends. Germline V gene sequence: CDR1 SGHRS, CDR2 YFSETQ. The CDR3 has 15 amino acids. The CDR3 DNA reads TGCGCCAGCAGCTTGGAACCAAGCGGATCTCAGCCCCAGCATTTT. This translates into CASSLEPSGSQPQHF.

This clone was seen many times. The chain uses TRBV7-6 and TRBJ2-2; 13 bases align to TRBD2. CDR1 and CDR2 from the germline V gene are SGHVS and FNYEAQ. The CDR3 runs 17 residues. The ends lost 5 bases at V and 6 bases at J; junction bases unmatched: 9. CDR3 bases: TGTGCCAGCAGCACTGGACTAGCGGGAGTTGGATCCGGGGAGCTGTTTTTT. Its protein is CASSTGLAGVGSGELFF.

This chain links TRBV4-2 with TRBJ1-4, with D unclear. Trimming took 4 bases from V and 10 from J, leaving 16 bases between them. CDR3 size: 14 residues. Germline V gene sequence: CDR1 LGHNA, CDR2 YNFKEQ. CDR3 loop: CASSPTVPGVKLFF. CDR3 DNA sequence: TGTGCCAGCAGCCCCACCGTCCCGGGAGTAAAACTGTTTTTT.

There are a few counts of this clone. The chain employs TRBV11-1 and TRBJ2-1; D is unresolved. The CDR3 runs to 12 residues. V gave up 5 bases and J gave up 6 bases, with 8 bases separating them. Germline CDR1 is SGHAT and CDR2 is FQDESV (reference sequence). The CDR3 nucleotides are TGTGCCAGCAGCCACGGTACCAATGAGCAGTTCTTC. Residues: CASSHGTNEQFF.

This clone was picked up a small number of times. This chain uses TRBV25-1 with TRBJ2-3; maybe TRBD1 (5 bases). Germline loops: CDR1 MGHDK, CDR2 SYGVNS. V gave up 3 bases and J gave up 1 base, with 8 bases separating them. The CDR3 covers 14 residues. The CDR3 DNA follows: TGTGCCAGCAGTGACGTCAGGGGCACAGATACGCAGTATTTT. Translated, it gives CASSDVRGTDTQYF.

This clone has a handful of counts. This chain joins TRBV27 and TRBJ2-1; D possibly corresponds to TRBD1 (6 bases). This CDR3 contains 15 residues. The germline V gene has CDR1 MNHEY and CDR2 SMNVEV (reference sequence). V lost 4 bases, J lost 0 bases, and 10 bases lay in between. CDR3 nucleotides: TGTGCCAGCAGTTCCGACAGGAGCTCCTACAATGAGCAGTTCTTC. Its translation is CASSSDRSSYNEQFF.